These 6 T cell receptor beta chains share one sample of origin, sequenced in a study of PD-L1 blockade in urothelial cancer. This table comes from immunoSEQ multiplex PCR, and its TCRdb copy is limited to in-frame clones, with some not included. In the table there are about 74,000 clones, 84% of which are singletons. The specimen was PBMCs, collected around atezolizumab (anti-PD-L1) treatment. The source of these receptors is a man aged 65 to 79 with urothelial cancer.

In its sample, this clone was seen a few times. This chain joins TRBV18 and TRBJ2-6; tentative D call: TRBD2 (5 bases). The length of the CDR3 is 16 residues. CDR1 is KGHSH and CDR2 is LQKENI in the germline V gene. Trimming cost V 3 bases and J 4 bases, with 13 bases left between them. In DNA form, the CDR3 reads TGTGCCAGCTCACCCGGGAACTCGAGAGGGGCCAACGTCCTGACTTTC. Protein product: CASSPGNSRGANVLTF. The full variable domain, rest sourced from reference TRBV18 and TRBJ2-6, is NAGVMQNPRHLVRRRGQEARLRCSPMKGHSHVYWYRQLPEEGLKFMVYLQKENIIDESGMPKERFSAEFPKEGPSILRIQQVVRGDSAAYFCASSPGNSRGANVLTFGAGSRLTVL.

As DNA, the CDR3 is TGTGCCAGCAGTCCGCGGGGGCTCTACAATGAGCAGTTCTTC. Residues: CASSPRGLYNEQFF. This sequence joins TRBV2 and TRBJ2-1; TRBD2 is a possible D gene (7 bases). This CDR3 contains 14 residues. Germline-derived CDR1 and CDR2 are SNHLY and FYNNEI. V dropped 5 bases and J dropped 3 bases, with 11 bases sitting between them.

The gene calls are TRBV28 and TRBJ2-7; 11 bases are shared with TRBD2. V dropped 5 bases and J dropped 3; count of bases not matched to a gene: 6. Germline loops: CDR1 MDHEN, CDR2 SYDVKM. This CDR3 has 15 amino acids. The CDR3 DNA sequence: TGTGCCAGCAGTAGACTAGCGGGAAGTTACTACGAGCAGTACTTC. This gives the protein CASSRLAGSYYEQYF.

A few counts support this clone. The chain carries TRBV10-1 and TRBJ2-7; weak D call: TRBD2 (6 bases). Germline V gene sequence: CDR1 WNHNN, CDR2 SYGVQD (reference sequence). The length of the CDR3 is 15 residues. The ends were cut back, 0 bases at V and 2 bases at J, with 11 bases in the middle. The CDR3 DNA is TGCGCCAGCAGTGAGTCGCCGGGAGACCCCTACGAGCAGTACTTC. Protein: CASSESPGDPYEQYF.

The DNA of the CDR3 is TGTGCCTGGAGCCGCCTATATGGCTACACCTTC. Translating gives CAWSRLYGYTF. The chain links TRBV30 to TRBJ1-2, with D unclear. V shed 3 bases and J shed 5 bases, with 7 bases lying between them. CDR3 length: 11 residues. CDR1 and CDR2 (germline): GTSNPN, SVGIG (reference sequence).

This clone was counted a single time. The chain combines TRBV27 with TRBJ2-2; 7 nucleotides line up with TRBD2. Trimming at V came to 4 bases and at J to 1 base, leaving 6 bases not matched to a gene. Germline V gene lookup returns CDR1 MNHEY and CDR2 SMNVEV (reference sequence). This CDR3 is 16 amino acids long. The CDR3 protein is CASSYTSAVNTGELFF. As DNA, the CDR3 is TGTGCCAGCAGTTATACTAGCGCCGTGAACACCGGGGAGCTGTTTTTT.